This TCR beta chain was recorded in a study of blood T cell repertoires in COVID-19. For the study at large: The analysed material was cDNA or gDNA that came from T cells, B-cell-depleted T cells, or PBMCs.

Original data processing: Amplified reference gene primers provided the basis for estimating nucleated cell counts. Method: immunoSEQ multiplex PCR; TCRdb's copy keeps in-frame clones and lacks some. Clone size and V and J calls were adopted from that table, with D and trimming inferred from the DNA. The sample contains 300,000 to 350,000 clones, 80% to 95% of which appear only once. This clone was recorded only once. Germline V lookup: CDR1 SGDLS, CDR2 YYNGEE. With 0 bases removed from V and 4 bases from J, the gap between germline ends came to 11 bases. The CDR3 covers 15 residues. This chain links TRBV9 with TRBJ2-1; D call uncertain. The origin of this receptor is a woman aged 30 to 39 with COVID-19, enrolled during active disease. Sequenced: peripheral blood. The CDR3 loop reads CASSVGSVPYNEQFF. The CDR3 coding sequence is TGTGCCAGCAGCGTAGGGAGTGTCCCTTACAATGAGCAGTTCTTC.